This TCR beta chain was documented in a study of long-term antiretroviral therapy in people with HIV. CDR1 is LNHDA, CDR2 SQIVND, per germline (reference sequence). The CDR3 runs 16 residues. Trimming left V 5 bases short and J 0 bases short, with 14 bases between. Notes on the study in general: The clones with expansion before ART were dominant in the repertoire at all time points.

Researchers report immunoSEQ v3.0 was run at survey level. Sequenced by immunoSEQ multiplex PCR; TCRdb stores in-frame clones only, minus some. The table lists 19,000 or so clones, 70% to 80% of them singletons. Details on this clone: The antigen is unknown.

Sequences were derived from unsorted PBMCs, sampled at the start of antiretroviral therapy. The receptor was isolated from a man in his thirties or forties with HIV. The rearrangement links TRBV19 to TRBJ1-3; D remains unclear. The CDR3 is CASSATAWGSGNTIYF. CDR3 DNA: TGTGCCAGTAGTGCCACGGCTTGGGGCTCTGGAAACACCATATATTTT.